This is a list of T cell receptor beta chains from one sample in a study of blood T cell repertoires in COVID-19. The assay was immunoSEQ multiplex PCR, and TCRdb's table has in-frame clones only and misses some. The profile covers 45,000 to 65,000 clones, with 81% appearing a single time and around 5.3% taken by the ten largest. Sequenced input: peripheral blood. These receptors were collected from an older woman with acute or convalescent COVID-19. CDR3s include the opening cysteine and the closing phenylalanine or tryptophan. The D gene is left open where the match is weak. A clone size is listed for some rows: how often the clone was seen (once, few, many), or a class if it is expanded.

v_gene	d_gene	abundance	j_gene	CDR3nt	CDR3aa
TRBV14	.	.	TRBJ1-1	TGTGCCAGCAGCCAGGATGGGCGGAACACTGAAGCTTTCTTT	CASSQDGRNTEAFF
TRBV7-8	TRBD1	once	TRBJ1-1	TGTGCCAGCAGCTTCGACAGGGGACGAGCTTTCTTT	CASSFDRGRAFF
TRBV6-5	TRBD1	.	TRBJ2-5	TGTGCCACCTCTACACCTAACAGGGGACAAGAGACCCAGTACTTC	CATSTPNRGQETQYF
TRBV4-2	TRBD1	.	TRBJ2-1	TGTGCCAGCAGCCAGGGAGACAGGGGGTTGAATGAGCAGTTCTTC	CASSQGDRGLNEQFF
TRBV25-1	.	.	TRBJ1-6	TGTGCCAGCATCGGGCAACGGCGGGGATCTTCCTATAATTCACCCCTCCACTTT	CASIGQRRGSSYNSPLHF
TRBV30	TRBD2	.	TRBJ2-3	TGTGCCTGGAGCCAACGAAGCGGGAGGGTCAGAGATACGCAGTATTTT	CAWSQRSGRVRDTQYF
TRBV18	TRBD1	.	TRBJ2-7	TGTGCCAGCTCAAACCAGGACAGGGGTGGGGAGCAGTACTTC	CASSNQDRGGEQYF
TRBV4-1	.	once	TRBJ2-7	TGCGCCAGCAGCCAAGACATAGCCTACGAGCAGTACTTC	CASSQDIAYEQYF
TRBV2	TRBD1	.	TRBJ1-5	TGTGCCAGCAGGCTTGACAGGGAAGGTCAGCCCCAGCATTTT	CASRLDREGQPQHF
TRBV29-1	.	few	TRBJ2-7	TGCAGCGGCGGGACAGCAAGCTACGAGCAGTACTTC	CSGGTASYEQYF
TRBV6-5	TRBD2	.	TRBJ2-1	TGTGCCAGCAGCAAACTAGCGGGGTACAGGAATGAGCAGTTCTTC	CASSKLAGYRNEQFF
TRBV4-2	TRBD1	once	TRBJ1-2	TGTGCCAGCAGCCAGACCGGGACAGGGAATGGCTACACCTTC	CASSQTGTGNGYTF
TRBV6-5	TRBD1	.	TRBJ1-1	TGTGCCAGCAGTTACCTGACAGGGTTTAAGAACACTGAAGCTTTCTTT	CASSYLTGFKNTEAFF
TRBV6-5	TRBD1	.	TRBJ1-5	TGTGCCAGCAGTCGACAGGGGGGTGGCAATCAGCCCCAGCATTTT	CASSRQGGGNQPQHF
TRBV7-2	.	once	TRBJ1-4	TGTGCCAGCAGCTTAGCGGCACAGGGTGCGGTAAAACTGTTTTTT	CASSLAAQGAVKLFF
TRBV29-1	.	.	TRBJ2-7	TGCAGCGCCGAGGGCGTAGCGGACCCCTACGAGCAGTACTTC	CSAEGVADPYEQYF
TRBV11-2	.	.	TRBJ1-1	TGTGCCAGCAGCTTTGGCGGTGAAGCTTTCTTT	CASSFGGEAFF
TRBV13	TRBD1	.	TRBJ1-1	TGTGCCAGCAGCTTACCAAAGGGACAGATAATTACCGAAGCTTTCTTT	CASSLPKGQIITEAFF
TRBV5-4	.	.	TRBJ2-7	TGTGCCAGCAGCACCGACAGGTTTACCTACGAGCAGTACTTC	CASSTDRFTYEQYF
TRBV11-2	.	.	TRBJ1-1	TGTGCCAGCAGCTTAGATCGAACAGATTCTGAAGCTTTCTTT	CASSLDRTDSEAFF
TRBV19	.	.	TRBJ1-1	TGTGCCAGTAGTCTCCGGACAGCTGAAGCTTTCTTT	CASSLRTAEAFF
TRBV5-1	.	.	TRBJ2-2	TGCGCCAGCAGCATCGGGACTCTTACCGGGGAGCTGTTTTTT	CASSIGTLTGELFF
TRBV10-3	.	.	TRBJ1-5	TGTGCCATCAGTGAGTCGGGAGGGAACAATCAGCCCCAGCATTTT	CAISESGGNNQPQHF
TRBV6-6	.	.	TRBJ1-1	TGTGCCACTTCGACAGGGAACACTGAAGCTTTCTTT	CATSTGNTEAFF
TRBV18	.	.	TRBJ2-1	TGTGCCAGCTCACCAACGGGTGCGAGCTCCTACAATGAGCAGTTCTTC	CASSPTGASSYNEQFF
TRBV19	.	.	TRBJ1-1	TGTGCCAGTAGTATAGGGGCCGGGAACACTGAAGCTTTCTTT	CASSIGAGNTEAFF
TRBV14	.	few	TRBJ1-6	TGTGCCAGCAGCCAATCCCGACAGGCTAATTCACCCCTCCACTTT	CASSQSRQANSPLHF
TRBV11-2	.	.	TRBJ2-1	TGTGCCAGCAGCTCCCCCATCTATGTCGGCTCCTACAATGAGCAGTTCTTC	CASSSPIYVGSYNEQFF